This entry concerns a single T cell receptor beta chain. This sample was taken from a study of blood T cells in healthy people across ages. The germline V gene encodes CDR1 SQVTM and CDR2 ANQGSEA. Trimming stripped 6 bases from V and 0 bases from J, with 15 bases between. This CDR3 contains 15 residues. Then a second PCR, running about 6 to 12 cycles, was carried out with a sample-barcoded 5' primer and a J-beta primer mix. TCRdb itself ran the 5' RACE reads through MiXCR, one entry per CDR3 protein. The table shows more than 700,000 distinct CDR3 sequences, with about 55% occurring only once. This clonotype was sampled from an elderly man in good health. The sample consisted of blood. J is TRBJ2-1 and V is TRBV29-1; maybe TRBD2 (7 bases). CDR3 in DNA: TGCAGCGTCCTGGGGGGGCGAGGCTCCTACAATGAGCAGTTCTTC. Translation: CSVLGGRGSYNEQFF.